This T cell receptor beta chain was captured by sequencing in a study of T-cell reconstitution after alpha-beta-depleted transplantation in children. Overall study results and limits: T-cell counts and diversity at one year following transplant were attributed mainly to newly produced T cells. Several hundred expanded graft clones reportedly supplied alpha-beta T cells about two months after transplant.

Comment on this clonotype: Its target is not known.

The authors prepared the TCRbeta library with unique molecular identifiers. TCRdb re-derived calls from the PCR reads in MiXCR, one entry per CDR3 protein. Counted here are around 230,000 distinct CDR3 sequences, under 20% occurring once; the ten biggest clones make up around 44%. The CDR3 has 14 residues. CDR1 is SGHRS, CDR2 YFSETQ, per germline. The V end was cut by 4 bases, the J end by 0 bases, with 11 bases between. V is TRBV5-1 and J is TRBJ2-7; no definite D call. This TCR was recovered from a male patient between 2 and 10 years old who had a stem cell transplant for acute lymphoblastic leukemia, so the T cells may come from the graft donor. This specimen was PBMCs, mostly from graft donor cells, taken 360 days after TCRalphabeta/CD19-depleted stem cell transplant. The DNA of the CDR3 is TGCGCCAGCAGCAAGGACGGAAGCTCCTACGAGCAGTACTTC. This sequence encodes CASSKDGSSYEQYF.